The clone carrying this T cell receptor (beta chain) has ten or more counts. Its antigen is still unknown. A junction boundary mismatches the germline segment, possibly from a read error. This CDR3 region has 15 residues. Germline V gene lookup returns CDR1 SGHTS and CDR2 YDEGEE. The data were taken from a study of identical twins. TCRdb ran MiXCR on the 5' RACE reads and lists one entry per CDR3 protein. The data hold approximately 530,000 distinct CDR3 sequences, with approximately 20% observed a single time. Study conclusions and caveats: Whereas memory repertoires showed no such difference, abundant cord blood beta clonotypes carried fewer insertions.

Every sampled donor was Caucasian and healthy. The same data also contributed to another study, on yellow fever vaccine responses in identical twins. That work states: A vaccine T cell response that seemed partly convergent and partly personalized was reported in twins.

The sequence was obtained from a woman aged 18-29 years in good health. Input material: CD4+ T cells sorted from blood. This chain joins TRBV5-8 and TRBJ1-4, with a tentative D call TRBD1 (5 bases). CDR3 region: CASSLGVTTNEKLFF. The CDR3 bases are TGTGCCAGCAGTTTGGGGGTTACAACTAATGAAAAACTGTTTTTT.